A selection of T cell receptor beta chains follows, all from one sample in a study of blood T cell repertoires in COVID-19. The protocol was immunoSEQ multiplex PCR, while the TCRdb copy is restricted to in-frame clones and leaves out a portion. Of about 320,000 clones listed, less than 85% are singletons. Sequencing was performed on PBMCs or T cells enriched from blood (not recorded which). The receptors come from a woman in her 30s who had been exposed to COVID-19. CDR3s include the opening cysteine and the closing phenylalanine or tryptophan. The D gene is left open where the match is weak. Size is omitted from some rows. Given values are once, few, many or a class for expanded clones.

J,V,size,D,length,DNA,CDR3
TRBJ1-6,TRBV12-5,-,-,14,TGTGCTAGTGGCCTAGACTCCTATAATTCACCCCTCCACTTT,CASGLDSYNSPLHF
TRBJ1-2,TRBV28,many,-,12,TGTGCCAGCAGGCAGAATAAATATGGCTACACCTTC,CASRQNKYGYTF
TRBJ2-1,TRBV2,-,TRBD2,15,TGTGCCAGCATCTTTAGGACTAGCGGATACAATGAGCAGTTCTTC,CASIFRTSGYNEQFF
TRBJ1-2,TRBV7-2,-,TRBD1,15,TGTGCCAGCAGCGTAAACAGGGGGGAGAACTATGGCTACACCTTC,CASSVNRGENYGYTF
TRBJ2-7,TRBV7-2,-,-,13,TGTGCCAGCAGCTTAGCTCTAGAAGCCGAGCAGTACTTC,CASSLALEAEQYF
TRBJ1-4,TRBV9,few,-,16,TGTGCCAGCAGCGTAGGCGCCCGTTCAACTAATGAAAAACTGTTTTTT,CASSVGARSTNEKLFF
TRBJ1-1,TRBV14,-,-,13,TGTGCCAGCAGCCTCCGGACAGACAGTGAAGCTTTCTTT,CASSLRTDSEAFF
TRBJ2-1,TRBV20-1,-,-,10,TGCAGTGCTTGGGCGGGCGAGCAGTTCTTC,CSAWAGEQFF
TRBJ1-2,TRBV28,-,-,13,TGTGCCAGCAGAAGGGAGGTGCCTGATGGCTACACCTTC,CASRREVPDGYTF
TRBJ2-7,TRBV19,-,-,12,TGTGCCAGTAGTATGTTGGGGGCCGAGCAGTACTTC,CASSMLGAEQYF
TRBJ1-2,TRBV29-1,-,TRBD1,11,TGCAGCGCAGGGGACAGAAAAGGCTACACCTTC,CSAGDRKGYTF
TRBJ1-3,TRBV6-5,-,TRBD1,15,TGTGCCAGCAGTCCAGGACAGGGGAGTGGAAACACCATATATTTT,CASSPGQGSGNTIYF
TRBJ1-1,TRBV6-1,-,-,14,TGTGCCAGCAGTGATCAGGGGCCCAACACTGAAGCTTTCTTT,CASSDQGPNTEAFF
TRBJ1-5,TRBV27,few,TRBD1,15,TGTGCCAGCACCGCCGGGACAGGGGGCAGTCAGCCCCAGCATTTT,CASTAGTGGSQPQHF
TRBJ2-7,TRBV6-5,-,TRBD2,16,TGTGCCAGCAGTTACTCCTCGGGGGGTATGGCCTACGAGCAGTACTTC,CASSYSSGGMAYEQYF
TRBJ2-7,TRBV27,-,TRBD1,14,TGTGCCAGCAGTTTAACAGGGGGTTCCTACGAGCAGTACTTC,CASSLTGGSYEQYF
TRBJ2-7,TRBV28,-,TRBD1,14,TGTGCCAGCACCCTAGGACAGGGAAACTACGAGCAGTACTTC,CASTLGQGNYEQYF
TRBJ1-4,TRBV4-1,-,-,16,TGCGCCAGCAGCCAAGGGGAGGGGATGGGTAATGAAAAACTGTTTTTT,CASSQGEGMGNEKLFF
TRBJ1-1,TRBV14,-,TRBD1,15,TGTGCCAGCAGCCATAGGACAGGGGGGAACACTGAAGCTTTCTTT,CASSHRTGGNTEAFF
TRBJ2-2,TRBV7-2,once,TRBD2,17,TGTGCCAGCAGCTTAGCGCGTCTAGCGGGGTACACCGGGGAGCTGTTTTTT,CASSLARLAGYTGELFF
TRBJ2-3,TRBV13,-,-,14,TGTGCCAGCAGCCAGCCCGAGGGGGTCGGTACGCAGTATTTT,CASSQPEGVGTQYF
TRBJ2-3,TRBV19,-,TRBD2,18,TGTGCCAGTAAGAAAGAGGTTGTGTTAGCGGGAGGACAGAGTACGCAGTATTTT,CASKKEVVLAGGQSTQYF
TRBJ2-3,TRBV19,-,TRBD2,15,TGTGCCAGTAGTAGACTAGCGGGGGGGGCAGATACGCAGTATTTT,CASSRLAGGADTQYF
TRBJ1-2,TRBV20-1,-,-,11,TGCAGTGCTACGTCAGGGTTGGGCTACACCTTC,CSATSGLGYTF
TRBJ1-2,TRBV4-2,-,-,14,TGTGCCAGCAGCCAAGATCTATGGGGCGCTGGCTACACCTTC,CASSQDLWGAGYTF
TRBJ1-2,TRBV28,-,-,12,TGTGCCAGCAGTTCGAAGCCCTATGGCTACACCTTC,CASSSKPYGYTF
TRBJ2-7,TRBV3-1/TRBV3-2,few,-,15,TGTGCCAGCAGCCAAGGGGCAGGGGGGTTCTACGAGCAGTACTTC,CASSQGAGGFYEQYF
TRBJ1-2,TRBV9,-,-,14,TGTGCCAGCAGCGTAGGGCGGGCTAACTATGGCTACACCTTC,CASSVGRANYGYTF
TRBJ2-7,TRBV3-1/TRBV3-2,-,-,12,TGTGCCAGCAGCCAAGAATACTACGAGCAGTACTTC,CASSQEYYEQYF
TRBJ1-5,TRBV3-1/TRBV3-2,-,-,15,TGTGCCAGCAGCCAAGATACGGGGGTTTACCAGCCCCAGCATTTT,CASSQDTGVYQPQHF
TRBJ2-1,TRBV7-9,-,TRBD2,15,TGTGCCAGCAGCTCCAGCGGGAGAGTAAACAATGAGCAGTTCTTC,CASSSSGRVNNEQFF
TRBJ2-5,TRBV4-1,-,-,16,TGCGCCAGCACAGCTGGGTCGAGGGGGATACAAGAGACCCAGTACTTC,CASTAGSRGIQETQYF
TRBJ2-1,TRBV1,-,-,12,TGCACCAGCAGTAAGGGAGGCGATGAGCAGTTCTTC,CTSSKGGDEQFF
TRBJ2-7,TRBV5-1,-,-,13,TGCGCCAGCAGCTCCGAGGGTCGCGGAGAGCAGTACTTC,CASSSEGRGEQYF
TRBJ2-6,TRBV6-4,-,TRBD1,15,TGTGCCAGCAGTCTTGAGACAGGGGTCGGTAACGTCCTGACTTTC,CASSLETGVGNVLTF
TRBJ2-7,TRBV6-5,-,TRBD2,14,TGTGCCAGCAGCGAGCGGGAGGGCCGCTCCGAGCAGTACTTC,CASSEREGRSEQYF
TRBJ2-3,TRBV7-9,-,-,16,TGTGCCAGCAGCTCAGGGGCCGGACAACGCACAGATACGCAGTATTTT,CASSSGAGQRTDTQYF
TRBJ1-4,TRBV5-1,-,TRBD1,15,TGCGCCAGCAGCACCGCGACAGGGACGGGTGAAAAACTGTTTTTT,CASSTATGTGEKLFF
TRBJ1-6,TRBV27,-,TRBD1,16,TGTGCCAGCACAAGGGGCCCGGGACAGGGGGATTCACCCCTCCACTTT,CASTRGPGQGDSPLHF
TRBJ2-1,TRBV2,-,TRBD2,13,TGTGCCAGCAGGGAGAAACTAGCGGGATTGGAGTTCTTC,CASREKLAGLEFF
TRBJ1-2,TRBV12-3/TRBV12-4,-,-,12,TGTGCCAGCAGTCTCCTGTCCTATGGCTACACCTTC,CASSLLSYGYTF
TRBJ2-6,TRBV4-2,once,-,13,TGTGCCAGCAGCCAATATGGGGCCAACGTCCTGACTTTC,CASSQYGANVLTF
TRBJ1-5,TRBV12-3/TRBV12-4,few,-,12,TGTGCCAGCAGCGTCAGCAATCAGCCCCAGCATTTT,CASSVSNQPQHF
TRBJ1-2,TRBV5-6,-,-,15,TGTGCCAGCAGCTTACGCGGTCAGCAATACTATGGCTACACCTTC,CASSLRGQQYYGYTF
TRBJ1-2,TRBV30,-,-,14,TGTGCCTGGAGTGTGGACCCAGGGGCCCTCGTCTACACCTTC,CAWSVDPGALVYTF
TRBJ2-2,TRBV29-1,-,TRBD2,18,TGCAGCGTTGGGACTAGCGGGACGGGGGAACGGTACACCGGGGAGCTGTTTTTT,CSVGTSGTGERYTGELFF
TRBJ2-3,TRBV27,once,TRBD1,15,TGTGCCAGCAGTTTAAGAGGGGGCAGCACAGATACGCAGTATTTT,CASSLRGGSTDTQYF
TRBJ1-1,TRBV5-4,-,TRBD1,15,TGTGCCAGCAGCTCGCCCGGACAGGCGAACACTGAAGCTTTCTTT,CASSSPGQANTEAFF
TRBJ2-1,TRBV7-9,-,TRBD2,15,TGTGCCAGCAGCTTCAACCGGGAGGGTAATAATGAGCAGTTCTTC,CASSFNREGNNEQFF
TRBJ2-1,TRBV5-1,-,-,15,TGCGCCAGCAGCTACCTGGAGGTAACCTACAATGAGCAGTTCTTC,CASSYLEVTYNEQFF
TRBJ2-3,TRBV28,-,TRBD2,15,TGTGCCAGCAGTACAATAGCGGGTCACACAGATACGCAGTATTTT,CASSTIAGHTDTQYF
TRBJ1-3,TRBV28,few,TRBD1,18,TGTGCCAGCAGTTCGGCTTTGAAGGACAGGCGAAGAAGAAACACCATATATTTT,CASSSALKDRRRRNTIYF
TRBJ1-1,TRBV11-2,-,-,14,TGTGCCAGCAGCTTCCACGGGGTCAACACTGAAGCTTTCTTT,CASSFHGVNTEAFF